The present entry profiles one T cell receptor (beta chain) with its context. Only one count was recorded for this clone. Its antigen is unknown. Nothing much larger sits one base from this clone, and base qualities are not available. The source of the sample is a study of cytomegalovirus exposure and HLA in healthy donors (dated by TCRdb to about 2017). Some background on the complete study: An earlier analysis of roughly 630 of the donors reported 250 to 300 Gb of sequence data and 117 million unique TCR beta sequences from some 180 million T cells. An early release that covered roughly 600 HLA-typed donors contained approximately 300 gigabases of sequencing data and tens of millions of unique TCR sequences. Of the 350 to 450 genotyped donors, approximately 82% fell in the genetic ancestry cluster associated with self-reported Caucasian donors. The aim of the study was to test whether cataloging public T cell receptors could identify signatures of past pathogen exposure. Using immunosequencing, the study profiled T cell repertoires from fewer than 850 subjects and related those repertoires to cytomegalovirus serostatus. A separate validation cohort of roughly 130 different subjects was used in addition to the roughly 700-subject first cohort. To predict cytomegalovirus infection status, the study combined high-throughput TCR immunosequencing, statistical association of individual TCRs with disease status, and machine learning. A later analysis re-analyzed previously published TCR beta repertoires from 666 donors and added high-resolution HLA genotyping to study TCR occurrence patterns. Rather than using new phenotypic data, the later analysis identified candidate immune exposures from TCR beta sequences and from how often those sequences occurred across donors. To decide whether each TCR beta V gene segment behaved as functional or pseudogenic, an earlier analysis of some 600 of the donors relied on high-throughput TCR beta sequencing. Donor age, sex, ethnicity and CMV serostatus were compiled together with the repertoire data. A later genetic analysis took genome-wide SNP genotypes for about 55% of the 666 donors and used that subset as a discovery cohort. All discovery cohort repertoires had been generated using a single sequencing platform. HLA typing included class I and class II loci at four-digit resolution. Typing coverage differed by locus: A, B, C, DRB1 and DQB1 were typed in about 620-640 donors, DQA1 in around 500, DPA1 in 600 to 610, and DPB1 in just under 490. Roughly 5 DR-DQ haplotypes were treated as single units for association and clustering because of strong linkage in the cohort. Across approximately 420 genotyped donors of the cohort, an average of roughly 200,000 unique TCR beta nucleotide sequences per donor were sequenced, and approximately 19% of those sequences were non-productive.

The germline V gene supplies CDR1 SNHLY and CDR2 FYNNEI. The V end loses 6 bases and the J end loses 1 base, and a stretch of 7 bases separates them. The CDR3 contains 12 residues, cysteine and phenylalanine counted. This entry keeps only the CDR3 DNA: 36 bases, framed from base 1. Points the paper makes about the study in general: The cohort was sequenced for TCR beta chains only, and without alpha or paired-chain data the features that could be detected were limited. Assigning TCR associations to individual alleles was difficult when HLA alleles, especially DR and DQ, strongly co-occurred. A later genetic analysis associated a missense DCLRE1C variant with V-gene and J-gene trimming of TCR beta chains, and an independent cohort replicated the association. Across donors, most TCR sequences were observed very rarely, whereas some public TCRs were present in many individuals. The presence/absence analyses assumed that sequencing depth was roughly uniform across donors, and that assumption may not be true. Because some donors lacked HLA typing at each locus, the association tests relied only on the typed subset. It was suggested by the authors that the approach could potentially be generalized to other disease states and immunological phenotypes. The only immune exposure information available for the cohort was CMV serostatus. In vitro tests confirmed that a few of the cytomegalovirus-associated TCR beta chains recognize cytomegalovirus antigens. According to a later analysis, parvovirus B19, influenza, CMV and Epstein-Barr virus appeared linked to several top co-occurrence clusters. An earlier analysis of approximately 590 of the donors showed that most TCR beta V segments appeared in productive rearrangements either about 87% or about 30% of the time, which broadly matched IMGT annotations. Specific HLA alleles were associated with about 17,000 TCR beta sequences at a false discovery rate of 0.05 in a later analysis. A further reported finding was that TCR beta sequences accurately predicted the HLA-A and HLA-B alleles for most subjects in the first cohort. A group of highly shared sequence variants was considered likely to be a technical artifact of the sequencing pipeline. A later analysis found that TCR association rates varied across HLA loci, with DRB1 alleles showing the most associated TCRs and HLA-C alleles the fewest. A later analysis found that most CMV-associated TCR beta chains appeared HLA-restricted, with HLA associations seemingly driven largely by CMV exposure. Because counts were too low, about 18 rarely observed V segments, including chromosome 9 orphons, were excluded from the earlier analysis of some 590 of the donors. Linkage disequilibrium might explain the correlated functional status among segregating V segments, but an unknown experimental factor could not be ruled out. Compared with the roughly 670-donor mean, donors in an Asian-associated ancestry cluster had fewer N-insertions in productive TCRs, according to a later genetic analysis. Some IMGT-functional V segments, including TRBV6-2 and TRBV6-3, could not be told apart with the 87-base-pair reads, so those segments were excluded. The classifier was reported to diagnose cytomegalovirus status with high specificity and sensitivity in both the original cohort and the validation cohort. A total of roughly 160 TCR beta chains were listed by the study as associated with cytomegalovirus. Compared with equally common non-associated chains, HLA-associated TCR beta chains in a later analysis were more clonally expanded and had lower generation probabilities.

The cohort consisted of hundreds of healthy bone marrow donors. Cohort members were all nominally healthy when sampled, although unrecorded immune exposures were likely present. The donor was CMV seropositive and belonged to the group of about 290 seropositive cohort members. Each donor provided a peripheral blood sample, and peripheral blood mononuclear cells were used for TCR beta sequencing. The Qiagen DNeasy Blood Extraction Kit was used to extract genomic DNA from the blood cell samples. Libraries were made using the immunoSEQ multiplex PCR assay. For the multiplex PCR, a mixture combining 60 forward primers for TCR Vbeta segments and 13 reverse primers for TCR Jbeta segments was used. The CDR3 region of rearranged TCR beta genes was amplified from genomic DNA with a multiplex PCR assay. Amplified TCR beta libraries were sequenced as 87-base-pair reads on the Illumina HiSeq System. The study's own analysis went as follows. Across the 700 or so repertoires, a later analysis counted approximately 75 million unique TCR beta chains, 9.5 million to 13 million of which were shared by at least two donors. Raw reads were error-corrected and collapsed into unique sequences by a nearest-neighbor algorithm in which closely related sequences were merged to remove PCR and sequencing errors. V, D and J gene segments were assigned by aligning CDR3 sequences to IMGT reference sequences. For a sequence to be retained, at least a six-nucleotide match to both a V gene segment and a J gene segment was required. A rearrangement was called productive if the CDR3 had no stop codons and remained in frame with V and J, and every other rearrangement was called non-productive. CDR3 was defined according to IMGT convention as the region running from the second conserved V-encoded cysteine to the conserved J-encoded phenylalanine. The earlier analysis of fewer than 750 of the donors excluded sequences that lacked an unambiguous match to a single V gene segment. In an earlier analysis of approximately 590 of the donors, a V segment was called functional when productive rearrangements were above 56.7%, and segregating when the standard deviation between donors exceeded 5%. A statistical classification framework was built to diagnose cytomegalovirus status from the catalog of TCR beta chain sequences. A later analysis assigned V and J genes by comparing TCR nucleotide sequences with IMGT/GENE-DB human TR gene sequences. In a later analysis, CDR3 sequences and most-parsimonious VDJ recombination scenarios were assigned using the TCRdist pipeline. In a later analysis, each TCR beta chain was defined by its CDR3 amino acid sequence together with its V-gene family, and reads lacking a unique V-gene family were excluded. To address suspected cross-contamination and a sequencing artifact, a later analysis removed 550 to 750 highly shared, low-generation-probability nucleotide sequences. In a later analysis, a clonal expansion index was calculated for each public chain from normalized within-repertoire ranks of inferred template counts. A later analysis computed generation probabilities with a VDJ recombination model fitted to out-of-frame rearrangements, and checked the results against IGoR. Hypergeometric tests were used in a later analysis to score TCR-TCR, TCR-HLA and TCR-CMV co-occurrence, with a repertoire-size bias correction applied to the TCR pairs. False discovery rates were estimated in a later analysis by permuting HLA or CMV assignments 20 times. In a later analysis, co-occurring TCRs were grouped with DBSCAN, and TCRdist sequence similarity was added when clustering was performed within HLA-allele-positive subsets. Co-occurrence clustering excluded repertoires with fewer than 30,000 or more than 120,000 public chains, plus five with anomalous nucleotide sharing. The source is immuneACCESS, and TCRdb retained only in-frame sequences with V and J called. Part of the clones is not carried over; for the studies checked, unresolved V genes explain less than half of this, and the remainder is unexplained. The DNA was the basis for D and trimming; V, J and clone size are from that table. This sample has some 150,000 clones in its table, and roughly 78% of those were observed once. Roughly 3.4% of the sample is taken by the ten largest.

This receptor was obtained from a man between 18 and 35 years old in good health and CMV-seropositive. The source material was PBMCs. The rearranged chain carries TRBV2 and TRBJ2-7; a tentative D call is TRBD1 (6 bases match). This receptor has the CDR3 CASRQGSYEQYF. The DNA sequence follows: TGTGCCAGCAGACAGGGTTCCTACGAGCAGTACTTC.